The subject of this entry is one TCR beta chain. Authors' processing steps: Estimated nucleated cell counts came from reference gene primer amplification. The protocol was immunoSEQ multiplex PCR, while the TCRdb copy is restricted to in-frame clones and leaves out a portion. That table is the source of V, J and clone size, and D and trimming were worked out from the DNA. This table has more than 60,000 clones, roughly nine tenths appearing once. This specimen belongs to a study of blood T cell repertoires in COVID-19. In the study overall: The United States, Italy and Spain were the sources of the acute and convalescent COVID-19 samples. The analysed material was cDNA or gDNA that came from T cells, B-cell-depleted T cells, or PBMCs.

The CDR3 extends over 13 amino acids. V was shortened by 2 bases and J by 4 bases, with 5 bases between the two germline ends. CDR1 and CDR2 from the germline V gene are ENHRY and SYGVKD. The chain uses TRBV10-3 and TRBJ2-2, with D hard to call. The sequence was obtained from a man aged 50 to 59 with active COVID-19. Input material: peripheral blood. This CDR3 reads CAISETSTGELFF. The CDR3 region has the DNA TGTGCCATCAGTGAGACTTCCACCGGGGAGCTGTTTTTT.